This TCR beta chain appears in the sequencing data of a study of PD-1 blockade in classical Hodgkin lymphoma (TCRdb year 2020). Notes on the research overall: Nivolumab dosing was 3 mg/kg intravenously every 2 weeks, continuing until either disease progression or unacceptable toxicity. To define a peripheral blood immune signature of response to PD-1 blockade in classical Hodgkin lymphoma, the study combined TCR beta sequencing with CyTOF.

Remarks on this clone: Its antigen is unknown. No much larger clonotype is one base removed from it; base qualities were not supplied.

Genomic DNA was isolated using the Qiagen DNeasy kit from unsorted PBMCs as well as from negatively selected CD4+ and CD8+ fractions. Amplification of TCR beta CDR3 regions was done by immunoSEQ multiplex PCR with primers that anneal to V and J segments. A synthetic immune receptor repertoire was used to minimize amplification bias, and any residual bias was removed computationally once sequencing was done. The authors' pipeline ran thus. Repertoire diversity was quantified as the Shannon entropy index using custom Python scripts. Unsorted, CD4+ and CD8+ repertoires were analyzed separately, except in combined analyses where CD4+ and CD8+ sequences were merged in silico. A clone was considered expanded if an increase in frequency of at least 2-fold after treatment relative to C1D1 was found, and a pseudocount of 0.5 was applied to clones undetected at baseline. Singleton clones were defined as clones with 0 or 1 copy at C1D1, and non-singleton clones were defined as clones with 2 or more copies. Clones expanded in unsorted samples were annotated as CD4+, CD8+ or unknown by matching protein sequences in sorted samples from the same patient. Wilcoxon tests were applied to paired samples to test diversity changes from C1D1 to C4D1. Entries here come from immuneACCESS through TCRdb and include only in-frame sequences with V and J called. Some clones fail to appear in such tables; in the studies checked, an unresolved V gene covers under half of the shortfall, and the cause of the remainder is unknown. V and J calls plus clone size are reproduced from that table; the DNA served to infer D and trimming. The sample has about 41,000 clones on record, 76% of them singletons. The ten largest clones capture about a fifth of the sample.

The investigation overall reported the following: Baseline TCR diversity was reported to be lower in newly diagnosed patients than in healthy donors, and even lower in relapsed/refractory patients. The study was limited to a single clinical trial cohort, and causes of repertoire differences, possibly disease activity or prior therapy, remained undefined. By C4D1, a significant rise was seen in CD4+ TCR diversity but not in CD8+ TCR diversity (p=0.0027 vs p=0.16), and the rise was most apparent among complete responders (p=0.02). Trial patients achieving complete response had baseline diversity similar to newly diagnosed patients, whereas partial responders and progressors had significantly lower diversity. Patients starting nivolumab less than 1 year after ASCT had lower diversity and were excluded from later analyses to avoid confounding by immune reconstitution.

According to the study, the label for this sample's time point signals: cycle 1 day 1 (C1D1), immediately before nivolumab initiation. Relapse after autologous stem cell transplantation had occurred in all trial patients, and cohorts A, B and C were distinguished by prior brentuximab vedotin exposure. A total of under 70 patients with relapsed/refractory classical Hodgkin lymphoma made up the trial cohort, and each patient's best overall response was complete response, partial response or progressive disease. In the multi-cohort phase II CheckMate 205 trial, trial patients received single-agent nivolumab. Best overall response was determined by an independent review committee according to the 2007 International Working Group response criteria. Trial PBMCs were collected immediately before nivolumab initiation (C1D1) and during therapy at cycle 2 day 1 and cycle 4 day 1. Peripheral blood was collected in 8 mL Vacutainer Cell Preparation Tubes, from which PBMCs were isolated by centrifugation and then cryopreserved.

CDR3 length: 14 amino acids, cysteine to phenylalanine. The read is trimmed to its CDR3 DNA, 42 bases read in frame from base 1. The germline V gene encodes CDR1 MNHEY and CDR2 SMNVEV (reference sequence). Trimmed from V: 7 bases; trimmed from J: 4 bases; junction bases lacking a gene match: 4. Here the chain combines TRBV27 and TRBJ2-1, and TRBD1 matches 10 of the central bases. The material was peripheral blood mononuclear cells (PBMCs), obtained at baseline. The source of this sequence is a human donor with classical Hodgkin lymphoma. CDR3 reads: CASTDRGLYNEQFF. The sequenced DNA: TGTGCCAGCACAGACAGGGGGCTTTACAATGAGCAGTTCTTC.